A selection of T cell receptor beta chains follows, all from one sample in a study of blood T cell repertoires in COVID-19. TCRdb's copy holds only in-frame clones and misses some; the assay was immunoSEQ multiplex PCR. This table has nearly 250,000 clones, roughly 83% appearing once. What was sequenced was peripheral blood. These receptors all stem from a woman older than 75 with COVID-19, enrolled during active disease. Both conserved end residues are part of each CDR3. Fields, in order: V gene, clone size, J gene, CDR3 protein. Clone size is stated in some rows and not others, as once, few, many or a class when expanded.

>TRBV7-9|-|TRBJ1-6
CASSSGQGGYSPLHF
>TRBV19|-|TRBJ1-5
CASSGQGANNQPQHF
>TRBV5-1|-|TRBJ2-1
CASSSGQSFNEQFF
>TRBV30|once|TRBJ2-5
CAWSSGTGAETQYF
>TRBV27|-|TRBJ2-7
CASSSIAGAYEQYF
>TRBV7-2|-|TRBJ2-2
CASSLTSGGAATGELFF
>TRBV19|-|TRBJ1-5
CASSIGDRDNQPQHF
>TRBV6-5|once|TRBJ1-2
CASSTAPGNYGYTF
>TRBV12-3/TRBV12-4|-|TRBJ1-5
CASRREIGQPQHF
>TRBV5-1|-|TRBJ2-1
CASSLANEGNEQFF
>TRBV6-5|-|TRBJ1-4
CASSYSTGSGEKLFF
>TRBV5-1|-|TRBJ1-1
CASSLGRGQMNTEAFF
>TRBV24-1|-|TRBJ2-5
CATKGLAGGHGETQYF